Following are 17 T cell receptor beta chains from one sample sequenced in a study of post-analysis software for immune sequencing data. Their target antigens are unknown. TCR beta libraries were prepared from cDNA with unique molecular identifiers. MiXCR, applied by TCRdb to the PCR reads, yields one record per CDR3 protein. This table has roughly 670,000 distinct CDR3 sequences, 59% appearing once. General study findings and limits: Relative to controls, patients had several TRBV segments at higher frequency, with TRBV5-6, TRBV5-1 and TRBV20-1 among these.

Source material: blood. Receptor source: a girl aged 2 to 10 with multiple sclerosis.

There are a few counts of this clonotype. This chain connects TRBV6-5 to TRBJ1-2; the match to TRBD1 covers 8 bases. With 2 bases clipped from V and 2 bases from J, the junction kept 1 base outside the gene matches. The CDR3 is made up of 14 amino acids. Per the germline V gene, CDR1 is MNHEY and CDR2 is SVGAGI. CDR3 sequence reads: CASSYGQGNYGYTF. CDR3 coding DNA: TGTGCCAGCAGTTACGGACAGGGCAACTATGGCTACACCTTC.

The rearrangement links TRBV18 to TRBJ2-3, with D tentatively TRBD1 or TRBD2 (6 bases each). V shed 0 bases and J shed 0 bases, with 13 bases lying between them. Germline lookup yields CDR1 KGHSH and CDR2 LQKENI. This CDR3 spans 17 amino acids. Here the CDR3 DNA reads TGTGCCAGCTCACCACCGAGGGGGGCACCCAGCACAGATACGCAGTATTTT. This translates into CASSPPRGAPSTDTQYF.

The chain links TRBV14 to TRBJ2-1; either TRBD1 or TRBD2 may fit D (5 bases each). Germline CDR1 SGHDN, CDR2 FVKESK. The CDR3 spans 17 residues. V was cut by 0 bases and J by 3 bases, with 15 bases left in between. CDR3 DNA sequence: TGTGCCAGCAGCCAAGATAACCGGCAGAGGGGCTACAATGAGCAGTTCTTC. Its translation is CASSQDNRQRGYNEQFF.

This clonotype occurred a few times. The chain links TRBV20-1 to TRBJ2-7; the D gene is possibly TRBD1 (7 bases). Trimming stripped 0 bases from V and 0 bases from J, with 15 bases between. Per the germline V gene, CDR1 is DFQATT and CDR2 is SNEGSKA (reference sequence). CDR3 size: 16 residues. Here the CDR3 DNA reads TGCAGTGCTAGAGACCACAGGGGACTCAGCTCCTACGAGCAGTACTTC. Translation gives CSARDHRGLSSYEQYF.

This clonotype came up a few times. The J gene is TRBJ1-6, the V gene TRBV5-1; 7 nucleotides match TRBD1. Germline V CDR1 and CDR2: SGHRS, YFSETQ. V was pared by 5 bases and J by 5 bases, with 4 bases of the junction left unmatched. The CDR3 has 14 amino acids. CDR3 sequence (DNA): TGCGCCAGCAGGACAGGGACCAATAATTCACCCCTCCACTTT. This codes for CASRTGTNNSPLHF. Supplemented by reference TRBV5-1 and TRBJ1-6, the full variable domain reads KAGVTQTPRYLIKTRGQQVTLSCSPISGHRSVSWYQQTPGQGLQFLFEYFSETQRNKGNFPGRFSGRQFSNSRSEMNVSTLELGDSALYLCASRTGTNNSPLHFGNGTRLTVT.

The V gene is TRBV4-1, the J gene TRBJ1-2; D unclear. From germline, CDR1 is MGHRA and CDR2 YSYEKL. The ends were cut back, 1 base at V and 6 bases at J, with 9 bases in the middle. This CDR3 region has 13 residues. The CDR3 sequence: CASSQVAGNGYTF. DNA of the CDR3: TGCGCCAGCAGCCAAGTTGCCGGGAATGGCTACACCTTC.

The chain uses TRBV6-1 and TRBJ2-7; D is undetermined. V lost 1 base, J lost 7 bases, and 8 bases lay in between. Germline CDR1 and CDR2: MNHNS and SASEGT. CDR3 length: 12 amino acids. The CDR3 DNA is TGTGCCAGCAGTGAAGTAGCTAGGGAGCAGTACTTC. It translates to CASSEVAREQYF.

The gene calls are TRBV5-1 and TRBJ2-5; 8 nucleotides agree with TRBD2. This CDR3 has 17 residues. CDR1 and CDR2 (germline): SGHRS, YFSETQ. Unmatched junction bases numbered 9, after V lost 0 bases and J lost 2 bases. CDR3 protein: CASSLAPLAEHQETQYF. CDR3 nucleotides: TGCGCCAGCAGCTTGGCCCCACTAGCGGAACATCAAGAGACCCAGTACTTC.

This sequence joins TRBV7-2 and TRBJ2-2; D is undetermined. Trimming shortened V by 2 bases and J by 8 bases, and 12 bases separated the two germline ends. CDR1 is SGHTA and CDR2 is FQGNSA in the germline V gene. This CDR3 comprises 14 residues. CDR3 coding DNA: TGTGCCAGCAGCTTATCACCCCCCTATGGGGAGCTGTTTTTT. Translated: CASSLSPPYGELFF.

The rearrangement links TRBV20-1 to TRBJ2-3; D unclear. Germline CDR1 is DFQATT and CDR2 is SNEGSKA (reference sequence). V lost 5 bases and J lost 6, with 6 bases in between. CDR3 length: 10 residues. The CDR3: CSAPHDTQYF. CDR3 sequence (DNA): TGCAGTGCTCCTCATGATACGCAGTATTTT.

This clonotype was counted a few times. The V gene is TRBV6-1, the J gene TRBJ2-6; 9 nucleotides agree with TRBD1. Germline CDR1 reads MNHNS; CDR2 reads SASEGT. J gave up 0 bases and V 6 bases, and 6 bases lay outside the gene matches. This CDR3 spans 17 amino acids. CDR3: CASRETGGVSGANVLTF. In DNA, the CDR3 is TGTGCCAGCAGAGAGACAGGGGGAGTCTCTGGGGCCAACGTCCTGACTTTC.

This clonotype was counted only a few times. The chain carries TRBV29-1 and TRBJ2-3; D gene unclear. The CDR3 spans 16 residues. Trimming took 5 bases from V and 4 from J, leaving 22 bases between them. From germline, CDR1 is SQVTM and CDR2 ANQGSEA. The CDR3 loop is CSVRVTRPGLADTQYF. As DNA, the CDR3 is TGCAGCGTTCGGGTCACCCGGCCTGGGCTCGCAGATACGCAGTATTTT.

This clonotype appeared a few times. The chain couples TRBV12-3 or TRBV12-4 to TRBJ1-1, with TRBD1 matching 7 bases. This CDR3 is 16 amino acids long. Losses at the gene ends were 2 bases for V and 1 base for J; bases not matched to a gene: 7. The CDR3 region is CASSLQGGVGNTEAFF. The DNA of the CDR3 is TGTGCCAGCAGTTTACAGGGGGGAGTCGGGAACACTGAAGCTTTCTTT.

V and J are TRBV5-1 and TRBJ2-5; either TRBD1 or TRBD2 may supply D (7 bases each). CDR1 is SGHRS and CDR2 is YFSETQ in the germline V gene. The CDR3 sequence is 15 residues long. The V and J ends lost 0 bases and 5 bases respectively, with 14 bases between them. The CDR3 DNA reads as TGCGCCAGCAGCTTGGAGGGGGCGCGGGAGGAGACCCAGTACTTC. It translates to CASSLEGAREETQYF.

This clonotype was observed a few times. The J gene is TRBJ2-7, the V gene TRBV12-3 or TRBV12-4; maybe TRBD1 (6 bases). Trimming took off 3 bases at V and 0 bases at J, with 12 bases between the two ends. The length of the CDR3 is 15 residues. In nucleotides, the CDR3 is TGTGCCAGCAGTTTTGGGGGCCCCCCCTCCTACGAGCAGTACTTC. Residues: CASSFGGPPSYEQYF.

The CDR3: CASSPLTGDQETQYF. The CDR3 DNA reads as TGTGCCAGCAGTCCGCTGACAGGGGACCAAGAGACCCAGTACTTC. The chain joins TRBV5-6 to TRBJ2-5; 8 positions match TRBD1. Germline V gives CDR1 SGHDT, CDR2 YYEEEE. The CDR3 spans 15 residues. With V trimmed by 5 bases and J by 0 bases, 6 bases remained unmatched.

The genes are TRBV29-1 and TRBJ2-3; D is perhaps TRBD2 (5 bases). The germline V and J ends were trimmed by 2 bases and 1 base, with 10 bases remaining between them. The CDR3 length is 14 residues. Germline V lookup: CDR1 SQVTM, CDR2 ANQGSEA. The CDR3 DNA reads TGCAGCGTTGAAAGGGAGCGGCGCACAGATACGCAGTATTTT. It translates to CSVERERRTDTQYF.